These T cell receptor beta chains were read from a single sample in a study of spatial heterogeneity in lung cancer. TCRdb passed the 5' RACE reads through MiXCR, listing each CDR3 protein once. The data show 20,000 to 25,000 distinct CDR3 sequences, 15% to 20% seen once. The sample consisted of lung tumor tissue, taken at surgery. The receptors were sampled from a female donor with early-stage non-small cell lung cancer. Both conserved end residues are part of each CDR3. A D gene is named only where the DNA matches it firmly. Size tells how often a clone was seen (once, few, many) or the class of an expanded clone, and some rows leave it out.

>-|-|TRBJ2-1|TRBV6-1
TGTGCCAGCAGTGGGGACACCACCTCCCACAATGAGCAGTTCTTC
CASSGDTTSHNEQFF
>-|TRBD2|TRBJ2-7|TRBV28
TGTGCCAGCAGTTCGGGGGGGGCAAGCTCCTACGAGCAGTACTTC
CASSSGGASSYEQYF
>-|-|TRBJ2-1|TRBV18
TGTGCCAGCTCACCTAGTCGGGGGGCGGATATATTGAAATACAATGAGCAGTTCTTC
CASSPSRGADILKYNEQFF
>-|TRBD1|TRBJ2-6|TRBV5-4
TGTGCCAGCAGCCGACAGGGTCACTCTGGGGCCAACGTCCTGACTTTC
CASSRQGHSGANVLTF
>many|-|TRBJ2-1|TRBV18
TGTGCCAGCTCTCGGACCACATACAATGAGCAGTTCTTC
CASSRTTYNEQFF
>-|-|TRBJ2-1|TRBV29-1
TGCAGCGTTGAAGTGTGGCAGGGAATAAGCTCCTACAATGAGCAGTTCTTC
CSVEVWQGISSYNEQFF
>-|TRBD1|TRBJ1-1|TRBV6-6
TGTGCCAGCAGCCCACAGGGGCGAAGGACTGAAGCTTTCTTT
CASSPQGRRTEAFF
>-|-|TRBJ2-3|TRBV29-1
TGCAGCGTTTCCCCACCGGGACAAGGGGTAACAGATACGCAGTATTTT
CSVSPPGQGVTDTQYF
>few|TRBD1|TRBJ2-7|TRBV2
TGTGCCAGCAATCCCGACAGGGGCCCGGGCGAGCAGTACTTC
CASNPDRGPGEQYF
>-|-|TRBJ2-1|TRBV19
TGTGCCAGTAGTATATCAACGGGGAAGTACAATGAGCAGTTCTTC
CASSISTGKYNEQFF
>-|-|TRBJ2-7|TRBV28
TGTGCCAGCAGTTTTGGGCTATCCTACGAGCAGTACTTC
CASSFGLSYEQYF
>few|-|TRBJ2-5|TRBV5-4
TGTGCCAGCAGCTTGTCCGCCAAGGCCCAGTACTTC
CASSLSAKAQYF
>many|TRBD2|TRBJ2-1|TRBV5-1
TGCGCCAGCAGCTTGCGAGCGGGAGTGAGCAATGAGCAGTTCTTC
CASSLRAGVSNEQFF
>once|-|TRBJ2-3|TRBV28
TGTGCCAGCAGTTTACCAGTAGCGCTATACACAGATACGCAGTATTTT
CASSLPVALYTDTQYF
>-|-|TRBJ2-3|TRBV2
TGTGCCAGTACCCCTACGGCGAGGGGCACAGATACGCAGTATTTT
CASTPTARGTDTQYF
>-|TRBD2|TRBJ2-1|TRBV27
TGTGCCAGCAGGGCTAGCGGGACGCCCTACAATGAGCAGTTCTTC
CASRASGTPYNEQFF
>many|TRBD1|TRBJ2-4|TRBV20-1
TGCAGTGCTATCCGGGACAGGGGGACCAAAAACATTCAGTACTTC
CSAIRDRGTKNIQYF
>many|TRBD2|TRBJ2-3|TRBV7-4
TGTGCCAGCAGCTCTGAACTCGGAGTAGCGGGAGGGCCAGATACGCAGTATTTT
CASSSELGVAGGPDTQYF
>-|TRBD2|TRBJ2-6|TRBV10-3
TGTGCCATCAGTGAGGGGGGCGTGACTAGCGGGAGGAGTGGGGCCAACGTCCTGACTTTC
CAISEGGVTSGRSGANVLTF
>many|TRBD2|TRBJ2-3|TRBV11-2
TGTGCCAGCAGCTACGCCCCCTCCCCGGGACTAGCGGGATTCACAGATACGCAGTATTTT
CASSYAPSPGLAGFTDTQYF
>large|TRBD1|TRBJ2-5|TRBV12-3/TRBV12-4
TGTGCCAGCAAGACAGGGGACAGGGGGTTCCAAGAGACCCAGTACTTC
CASKTGDRGFQETQYF
>-|TRBD2|TRBJ2-1|TRBV6-5
TGTGCCAGCAGTACGACTAGCGGTTTTTCCTACAATGAGCAGTTCTTC
CASSTTSGFSYNEQFF
>many|-|TRBJ2-1|TRBV18
TGTGCCAGCTCAGTGGGTAATGAGCAGTTCTTC
CASSVGNEQFF
>few|TRBD2|TRBJ2-3|TRBV5-1
TGCGCCAGCAGCCCGGGACTAGCGGTCACAGATACGCAGTATTTT
CASSPGLAVTDTQYF
>-|TRBD1|TRBJ2-2|TRBV12-3/TRBV12-4
TGTGCCAGCAGTTTCAGGGGGCGTGGGACCGGGGAGCTGTTTTTT
CASSFRGRGTGELFF
>many|TRBD2|TRBJ2-7|TRBV10-3
TGTGCCATCAGTGGTGGTGCCGGGACTAGCGGGATAGCGTCCTACGAGCAGTACTTC
CAISGGAGTSGIASYEQYF
>many|TRBD2|TRBJ2-3|TRBV6-2/TRBV6-3
TGTGCCAGCAGAGCTAGCGGGACTGGGCGCACAGATACGCAGTATTTT
CASRASGTGRTDTQYF
>-|TRBD1|TRBJ2-7|TRBV6-5
TGTGCCAGCAGCTCCGACAGGGGGCTCTACGAGCAGTACTTC
CASSSDRGLYEQYF
>-|TRBD1|TRBJ2-7|TRBV7-9
TGTGCCAGCAGCACCGACAGGGGGCATTACGAGCAGTACTTC
CASSTDRGHYEQYF
>-|TRBD2|TRBJ2-7|TRBV6-2/TRBV6-3
TGTGCCAGCAAATTACTAGCGGGAAGCTCCTACGAGCAGTACTTC
CASKLLAGSSYEQYF
>many|-|TRBJ1-3|TRBV6-1
TGTGCCAGCAGTGAAGCGCTGGGACCGCGCTCTGGAAACACCATATATTTT
CASSEALGPRSGNTIYF
>many|TRBD2|TRBJ2-7|TRBV9
TGTGCCAGCAGCGTAGCCGGGACTAGCGCGCGAAGTCCCGAGCAGTACTTC
CASSVAGTSARSPEQYF
>medium-sized|-|TRBJ2-7|TRBV5-1
TGCGCCAGCAGCCCGCCGGGGTCCTACGAGCAGTACTTC
CASSPPGSYEQYF
>large|-|TRBJ2-5|TRBV20-1
TGCAGTGCAAACGCCGGGACAGCGGGCGAGACCCAGTACTTC
CSANAGTAGETQYF
>few|-|TRBJ2-7|TRBV19
TGTGCCACCCGACCGGGACCAACGCACGAGCAGTACTTC
CATRPGPTHEQYF
>many|TRBD2|TRBJ2-7|TRBV20-1
TGCAGTGCTAGTGGACTAGCGGGAGGGCGAACCTACGAGCAGTACTTC
CSASGLAGGRTYEQYF
>-|-|TRBJ2-3|TRBV29-1
TGCAGCGTTGGCAGGGAATCAGATACGCAGTATTTT
CSVGRESDTQYF
>few|TRBD1|TRBJ2-5|TRBV5-1
TGCGCCAGCAGCCGTACTACAGGGGGCCTCCAAGAGACCCAGTACTTC
CASSRTTGGLQETQYF
>many|-|TRBJ2-3|TRBV18
TGTGCCAGCTCACCATCCAGCTCAGATACGCAGTATTTT
CASSPSSSDTQYF